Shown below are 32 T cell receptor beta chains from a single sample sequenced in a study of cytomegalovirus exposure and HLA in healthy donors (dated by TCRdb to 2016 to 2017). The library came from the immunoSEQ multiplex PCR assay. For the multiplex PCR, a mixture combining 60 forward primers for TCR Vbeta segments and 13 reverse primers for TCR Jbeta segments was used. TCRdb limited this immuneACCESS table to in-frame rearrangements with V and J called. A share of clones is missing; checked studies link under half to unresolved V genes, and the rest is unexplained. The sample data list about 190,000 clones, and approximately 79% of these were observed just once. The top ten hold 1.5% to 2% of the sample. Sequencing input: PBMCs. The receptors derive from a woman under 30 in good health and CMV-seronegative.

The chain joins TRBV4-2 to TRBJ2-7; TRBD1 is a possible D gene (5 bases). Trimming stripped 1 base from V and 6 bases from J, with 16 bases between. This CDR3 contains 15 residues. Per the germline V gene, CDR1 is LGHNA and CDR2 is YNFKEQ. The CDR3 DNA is TGTGCCAGCAGCCAAGTCGACAGCCCTGGAAGCGAGCAGTACTTC. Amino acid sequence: CASSQVDSPGSEQYF.

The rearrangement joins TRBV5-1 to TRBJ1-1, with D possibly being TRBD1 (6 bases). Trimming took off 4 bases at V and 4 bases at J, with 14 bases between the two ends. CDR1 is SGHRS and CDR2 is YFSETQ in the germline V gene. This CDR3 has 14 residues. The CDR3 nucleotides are TGCGCCAGCAGCCTGCAGGGGTTGGGCACTGAAGCTTTCTTT. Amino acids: CASSLQGLGTEAFF.

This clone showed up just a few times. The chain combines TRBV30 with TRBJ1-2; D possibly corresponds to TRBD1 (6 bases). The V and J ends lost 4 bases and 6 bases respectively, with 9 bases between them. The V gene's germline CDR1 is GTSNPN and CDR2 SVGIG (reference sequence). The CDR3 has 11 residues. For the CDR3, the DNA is TGTGCCTGGACACAGGGAAATGGCTACACCTTC. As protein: CAWTQGNGYTF. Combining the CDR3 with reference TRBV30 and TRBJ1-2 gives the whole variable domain SQTIHQWPATLVQPVGSPLSLECTVEGTSNPNLYWYRQAAGRGLQLLFYSVGIGQISSEVPQNLSASRPQDRQFILSSKKLLLSDSGFYLCAWTQGNGYTFGSGTRLTVV.

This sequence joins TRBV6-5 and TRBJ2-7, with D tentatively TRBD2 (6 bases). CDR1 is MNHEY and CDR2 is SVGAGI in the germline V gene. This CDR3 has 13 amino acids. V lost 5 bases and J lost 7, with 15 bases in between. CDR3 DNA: TGTGCCAGCAGTCGCGGAGGGCCCGAGGAGCAGTACTTC. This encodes CASSRGGPEEQYF.

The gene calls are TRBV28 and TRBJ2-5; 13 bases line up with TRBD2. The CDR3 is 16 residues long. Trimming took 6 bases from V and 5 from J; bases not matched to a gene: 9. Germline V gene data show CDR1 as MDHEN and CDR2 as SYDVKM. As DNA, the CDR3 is TGTGCCAGCAGACTAACTAGCGGGAGGGCCCGGGAGACCCAGTACTTC. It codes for CASRLTSGRARETQYF.

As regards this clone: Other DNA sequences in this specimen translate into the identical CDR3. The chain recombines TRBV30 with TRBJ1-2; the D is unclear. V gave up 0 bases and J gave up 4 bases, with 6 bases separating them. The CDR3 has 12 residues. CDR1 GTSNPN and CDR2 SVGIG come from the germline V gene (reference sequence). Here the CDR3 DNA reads TGTGCCTGGAGTGTAACGGGCTATGGCTACACCTTC. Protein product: CAWSVTGYGYTF.

CDR3 amino acids: CASSLVGGQPENSPLHF. CDR3 bases: TGCGCCAGCAGCTTGGTAGGTGGACAGCCAGAGAATTCACCCCTCCACTTT. The chain has TRBV5-1 and TRBJ1-6, with a possible D match to TRBD1 (6 bases). The CDR3 contains 17 residues. Germline CDR1 reads SGHRS; CDR2 reads YFSETQ. V lost 0 bases, J lost 7 bases, and 17 bases lay in between.

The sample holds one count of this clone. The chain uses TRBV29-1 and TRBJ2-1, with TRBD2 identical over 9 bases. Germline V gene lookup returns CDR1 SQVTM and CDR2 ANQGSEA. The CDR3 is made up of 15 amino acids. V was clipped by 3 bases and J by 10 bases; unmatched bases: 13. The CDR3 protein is CSVDPKGLAAQEQFF. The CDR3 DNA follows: TGCAGCGTTGATCCCAAGGGACTAGCCGCCCAAGAGCAGTTCTTC.

This CDR3 is CASLDRDATDTQYF. The CDR3 DNA reads as TGCGCCAGCCTGGACAGGGACGCCACAGATACGCAGTATTTT. The rearrangement links TRBV5-1 to TRBJ2-3; 8 bases fit TRBD1. V lost 7 bases to trimming and J lost 2 bases; unmatched junction nucleotides: 6. The CDR3 is 14 amino acids. Looked up from germline, CDR1 is SGHRS and CDR2 is YFSETQ.

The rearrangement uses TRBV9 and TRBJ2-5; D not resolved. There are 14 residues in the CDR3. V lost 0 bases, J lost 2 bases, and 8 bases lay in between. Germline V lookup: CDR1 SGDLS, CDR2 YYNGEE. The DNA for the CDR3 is TGTGCCAGCAGCGTAGGGCCAGAACAAGAGACCCAGTACTTC. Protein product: CASSVGPEQETQYF.

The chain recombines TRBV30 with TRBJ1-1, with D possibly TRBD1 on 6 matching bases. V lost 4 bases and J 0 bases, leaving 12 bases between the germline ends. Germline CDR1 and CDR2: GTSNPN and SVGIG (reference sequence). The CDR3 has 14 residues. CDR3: CAWIPGVLNTEAFF. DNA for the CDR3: TGTGCCTGGATTCCAGGGGTCCTGAACACTGAAGCTTTCTTT.

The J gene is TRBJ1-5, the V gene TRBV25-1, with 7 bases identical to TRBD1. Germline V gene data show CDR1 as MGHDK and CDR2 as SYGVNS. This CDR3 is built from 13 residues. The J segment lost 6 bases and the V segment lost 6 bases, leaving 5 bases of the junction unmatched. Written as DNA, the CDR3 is TGTGCCAGCAGCTACAGGGGAGGTCAGCCCCAGCATTTT. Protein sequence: CASSYRGGQPQHF.

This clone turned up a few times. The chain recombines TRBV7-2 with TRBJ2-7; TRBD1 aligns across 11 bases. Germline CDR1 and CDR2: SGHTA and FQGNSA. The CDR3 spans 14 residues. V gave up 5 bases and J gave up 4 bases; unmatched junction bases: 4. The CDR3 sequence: CASSQDRGPYEQYF. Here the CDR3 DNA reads TGTGCCAGCAGCCAGGACAGGGGGCCTTACGAGCAGTACTTC.

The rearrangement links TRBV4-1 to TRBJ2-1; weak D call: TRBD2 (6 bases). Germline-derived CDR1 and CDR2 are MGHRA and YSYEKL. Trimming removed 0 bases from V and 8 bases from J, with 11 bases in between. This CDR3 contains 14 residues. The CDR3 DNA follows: TGCGCCAGCAGCCAAGATAGTTCTAGCGATGAGCAGTTCTTC. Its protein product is CASSQDSSSDEQFF.

The CDR3 nucleotides read TGTGCCAGCAGTGCTCAGGGGGTTGAGAACACTGAAGCTTTCTTT. Residues: CASSAQGVENTEAFF. The V call is TRBV2, the J call TRBJ1-1, with 7 bases identical to TRBD1. Losses at the gene ends were 4 bases for V and 1 base for J; bases not matched to a gene: 6. The CDR3 runs 15 residues. Germline V gene sequence: CDR1 SNHLY, CDR2 FYNNEI.

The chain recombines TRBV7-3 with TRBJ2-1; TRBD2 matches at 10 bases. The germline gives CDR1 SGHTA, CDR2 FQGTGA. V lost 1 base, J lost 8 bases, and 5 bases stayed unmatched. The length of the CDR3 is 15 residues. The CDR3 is CASSLRLAGVHEQFF. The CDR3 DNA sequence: TGTGCCAGCAGCTTAAGGCTAGCGGGAGTACATGAGCAGTTCTTC.

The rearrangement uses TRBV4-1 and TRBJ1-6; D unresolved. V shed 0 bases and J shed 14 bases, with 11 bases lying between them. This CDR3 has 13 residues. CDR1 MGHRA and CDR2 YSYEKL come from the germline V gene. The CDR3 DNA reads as TGCGCCAGCAGCCAAGAGAGGACTTTATCCCTCCACTTT. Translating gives CASSQERTLSLHF.

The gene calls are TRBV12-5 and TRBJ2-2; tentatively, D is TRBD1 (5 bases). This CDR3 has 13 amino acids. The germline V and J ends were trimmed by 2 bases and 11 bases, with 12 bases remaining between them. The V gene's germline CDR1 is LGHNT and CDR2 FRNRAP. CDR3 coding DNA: TGTGCTAGTGGTTTGTCAGGGTTTGGTGAGCTGTTTTTT. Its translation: CASGLSGFGELFF. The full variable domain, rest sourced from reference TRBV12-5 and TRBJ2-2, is DARVTQTPRHKVTEMGQEVTMRCQPILGHNTVFWYRQTMMQGLELLAYFRNRAPLDDSGMPKDRFSAEMPDATLATLKIQPSEPRDSAVYFCASGLSGFGELFFGEGSRLTVL.

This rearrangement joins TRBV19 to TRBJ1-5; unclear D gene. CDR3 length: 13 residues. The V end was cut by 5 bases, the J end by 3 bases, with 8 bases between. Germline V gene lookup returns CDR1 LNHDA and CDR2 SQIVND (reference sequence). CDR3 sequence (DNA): TGTGCCAGTAGTCCGCAGGTCAATCAGCCCCAGCATTTT. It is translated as CASSPQVNQPQHF.

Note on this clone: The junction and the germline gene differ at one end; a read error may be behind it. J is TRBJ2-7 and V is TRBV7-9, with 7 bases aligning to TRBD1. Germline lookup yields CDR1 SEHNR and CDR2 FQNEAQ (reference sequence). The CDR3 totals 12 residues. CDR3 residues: CSSSPTGYEQYF. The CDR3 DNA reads TGTTCCAGCAGCCCGACAGGGTACGAGCAGTACTTC.

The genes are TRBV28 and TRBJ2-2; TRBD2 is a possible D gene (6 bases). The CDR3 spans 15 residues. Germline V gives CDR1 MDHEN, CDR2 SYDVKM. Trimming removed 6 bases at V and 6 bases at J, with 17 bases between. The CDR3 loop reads CASRAGTATAGELFF. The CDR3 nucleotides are TGTGCCAGCAGGGCCGGGACTGCCACCGCCGGGGAGCTGTTTTTT. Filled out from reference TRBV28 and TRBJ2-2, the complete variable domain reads DVKVTQSSRYLVKRTGEKVFLECVQDMDHENMFWYRQDPGLGLRLIYFSYDVKMKEKGDIPEGYSVSREKKERFSLILESASTNQTSMYLCASRAGTATAGELFFGEGSRLTVL.

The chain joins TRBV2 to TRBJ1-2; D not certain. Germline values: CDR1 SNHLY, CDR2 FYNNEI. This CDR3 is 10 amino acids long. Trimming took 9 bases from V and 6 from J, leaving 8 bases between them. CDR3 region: CARRLDGYTF. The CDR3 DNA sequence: TGTGCCAGACGACTGGATGGCTACACCTTC.

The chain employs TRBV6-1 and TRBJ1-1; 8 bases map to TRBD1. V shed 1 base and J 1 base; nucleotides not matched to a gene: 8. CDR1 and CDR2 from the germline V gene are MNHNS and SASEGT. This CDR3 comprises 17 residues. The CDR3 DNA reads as TGTGCCAGCAGTGAAGACAGGGGGGGGAGTCCGAACACTGAAGCTTTCTTT. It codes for CASSEDRGGSPNTEAFF.

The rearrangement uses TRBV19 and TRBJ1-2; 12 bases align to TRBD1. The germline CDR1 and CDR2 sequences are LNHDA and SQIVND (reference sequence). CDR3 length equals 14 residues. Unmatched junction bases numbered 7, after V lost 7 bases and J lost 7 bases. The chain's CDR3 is CASIQGQGARGYTF. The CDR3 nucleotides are TGTGCCAGTATCCAGGGACAGGGGGCGCGTGGCTACACCTTC.

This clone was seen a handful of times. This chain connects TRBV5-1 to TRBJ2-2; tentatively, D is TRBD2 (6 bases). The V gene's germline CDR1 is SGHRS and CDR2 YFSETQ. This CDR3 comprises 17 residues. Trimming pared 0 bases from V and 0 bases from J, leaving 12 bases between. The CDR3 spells CASSLEAGSANTGELFF. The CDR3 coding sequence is TGCGCCAGCAGCTTGGAAGCGGGCTCCGCGAACACCGGGGAGCTGTTTTTT.

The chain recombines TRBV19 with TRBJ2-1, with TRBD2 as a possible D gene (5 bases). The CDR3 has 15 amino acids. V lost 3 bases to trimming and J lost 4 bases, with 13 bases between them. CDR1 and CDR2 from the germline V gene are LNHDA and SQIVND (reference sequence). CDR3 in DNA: TGTGCCAGTAGTATCGGCACGGAGGTGTACAATGAGCAGTTCTTC. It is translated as CASSIGTEVYNEQFF.

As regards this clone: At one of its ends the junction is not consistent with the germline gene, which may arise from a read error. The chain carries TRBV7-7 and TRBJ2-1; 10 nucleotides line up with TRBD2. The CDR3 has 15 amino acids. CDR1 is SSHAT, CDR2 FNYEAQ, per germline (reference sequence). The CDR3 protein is CASSLVAGGPHEQFF. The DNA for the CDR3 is TGTGCTAGCAGCTTAGTAGCGGGAGGCCCCCATGAGCAGTTCTTC.

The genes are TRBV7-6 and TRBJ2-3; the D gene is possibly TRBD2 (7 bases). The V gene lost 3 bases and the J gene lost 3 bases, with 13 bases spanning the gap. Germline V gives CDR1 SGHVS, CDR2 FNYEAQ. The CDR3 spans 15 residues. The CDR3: CASSFGGLGTDTQYF. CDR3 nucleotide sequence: TGTGCCAGCAGCTTCGGGGGGCTAGGGACAGATACGCAGTATTTT.

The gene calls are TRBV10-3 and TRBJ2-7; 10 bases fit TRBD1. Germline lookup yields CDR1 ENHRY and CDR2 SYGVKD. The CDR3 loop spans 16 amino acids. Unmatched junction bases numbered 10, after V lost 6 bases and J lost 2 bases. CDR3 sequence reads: CAIRDSGTGVPYEQYF. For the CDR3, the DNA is TGTGCCATCAGGGACTCCGGGACAGGGGTACCCTACGAGCAGTACTTC.

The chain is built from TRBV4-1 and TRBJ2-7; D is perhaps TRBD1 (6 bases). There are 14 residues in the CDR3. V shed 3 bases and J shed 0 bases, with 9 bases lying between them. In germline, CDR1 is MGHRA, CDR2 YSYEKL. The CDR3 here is CASSQGDNSYEQYF. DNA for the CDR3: TGCGCCAGCAGCCAGGGGGACAACTCCTACGAGCAGTACTTC.

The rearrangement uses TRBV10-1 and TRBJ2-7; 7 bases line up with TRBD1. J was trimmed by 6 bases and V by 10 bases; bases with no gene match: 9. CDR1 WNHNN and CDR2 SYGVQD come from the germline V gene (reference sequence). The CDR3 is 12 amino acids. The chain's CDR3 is CATGQRTCEQYF. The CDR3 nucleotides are TGCGCCACGGGACAGCGGACCTGCGAGCAGTACTTC.

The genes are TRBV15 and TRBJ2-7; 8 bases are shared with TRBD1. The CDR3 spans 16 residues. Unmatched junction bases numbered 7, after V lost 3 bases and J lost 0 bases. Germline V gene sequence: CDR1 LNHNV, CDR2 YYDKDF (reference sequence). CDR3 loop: CATSRGTGRSSYEQYF. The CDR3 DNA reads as TGTGCCACCAGCAGGGGGACAGGCCGAAGCTCCTACGAGCAGTACTTC. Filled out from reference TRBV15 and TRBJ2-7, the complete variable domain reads DAMVIQNPRYQVTQFGKPVTLSCSQTLNHNVMYWYQQKSSQAPKLLFHYYDKDFNNEADTPDNFQSRRPNTSFCFLDIRSPGLGDTAMYLCATSRGTGRSSYEQYFGPGTRLTVT.